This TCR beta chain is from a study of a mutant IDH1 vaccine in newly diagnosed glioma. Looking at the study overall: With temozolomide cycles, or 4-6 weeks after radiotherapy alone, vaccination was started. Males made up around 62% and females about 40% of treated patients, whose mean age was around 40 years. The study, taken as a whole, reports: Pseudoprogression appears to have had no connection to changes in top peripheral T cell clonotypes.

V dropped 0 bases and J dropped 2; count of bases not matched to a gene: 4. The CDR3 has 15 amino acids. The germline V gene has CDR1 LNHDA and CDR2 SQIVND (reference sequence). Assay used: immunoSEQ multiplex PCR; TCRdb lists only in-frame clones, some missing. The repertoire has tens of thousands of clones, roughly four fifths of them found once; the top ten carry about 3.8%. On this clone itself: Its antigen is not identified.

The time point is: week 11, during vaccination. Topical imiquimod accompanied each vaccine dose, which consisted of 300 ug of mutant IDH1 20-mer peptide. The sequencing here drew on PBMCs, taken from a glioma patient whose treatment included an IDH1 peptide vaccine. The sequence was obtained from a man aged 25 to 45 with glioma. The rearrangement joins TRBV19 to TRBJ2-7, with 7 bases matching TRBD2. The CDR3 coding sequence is TGTGCCAGTAGTATAGAAGGACTAGAGACCTACGAGCAGTACTTC. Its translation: CASSIEGLETYEQYF.